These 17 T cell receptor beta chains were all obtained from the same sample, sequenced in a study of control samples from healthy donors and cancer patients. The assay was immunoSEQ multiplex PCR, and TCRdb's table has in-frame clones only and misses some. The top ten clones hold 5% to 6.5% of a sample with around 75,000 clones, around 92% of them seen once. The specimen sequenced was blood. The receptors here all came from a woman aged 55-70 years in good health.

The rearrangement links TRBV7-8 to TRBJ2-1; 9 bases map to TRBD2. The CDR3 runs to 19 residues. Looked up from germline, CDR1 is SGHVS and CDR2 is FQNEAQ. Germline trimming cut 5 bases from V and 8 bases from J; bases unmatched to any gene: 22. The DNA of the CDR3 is TGTGCCAGCAGCAAGGGCGGACTAGCGTATAAAACAACCGAGGATGAGCAGTTCTTC. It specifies CASSKGGLAYKTTEDEQFF.

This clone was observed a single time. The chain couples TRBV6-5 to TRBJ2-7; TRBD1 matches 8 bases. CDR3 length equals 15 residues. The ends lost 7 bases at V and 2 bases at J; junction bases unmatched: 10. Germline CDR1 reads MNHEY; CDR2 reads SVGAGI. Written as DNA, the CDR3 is TGTGCCAGCATTACCGACAGGGGCCAAACCTACGAGCAGTACTTC. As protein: CASITDRGQTYEQYF.

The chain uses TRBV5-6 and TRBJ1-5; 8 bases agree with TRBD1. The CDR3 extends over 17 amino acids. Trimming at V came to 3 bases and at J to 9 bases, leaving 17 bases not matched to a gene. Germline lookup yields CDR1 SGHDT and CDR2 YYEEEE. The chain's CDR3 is CASSWAGGPLLDWPQHF. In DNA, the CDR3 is TGTGCCAGCAGCTGGGCAGGGGGCCCCCTCCTTGATTGGCCCCAGCATTTT.

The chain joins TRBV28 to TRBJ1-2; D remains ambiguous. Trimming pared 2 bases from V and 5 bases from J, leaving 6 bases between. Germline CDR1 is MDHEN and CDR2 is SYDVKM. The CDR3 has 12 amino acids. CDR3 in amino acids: CASSLQEYGYTF. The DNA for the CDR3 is TGTGCCAGCAGTTTACAGGAATATGGCTACACCTTC.

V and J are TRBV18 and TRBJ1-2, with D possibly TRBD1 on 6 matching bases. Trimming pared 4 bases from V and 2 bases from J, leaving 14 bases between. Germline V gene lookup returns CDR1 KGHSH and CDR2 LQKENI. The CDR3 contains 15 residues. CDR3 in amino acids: CASSLRQVLNYGYTF. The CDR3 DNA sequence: TGTGCCAGCTCACTTAGACAGGTCCTCAACTATGGCTACACCTTC.

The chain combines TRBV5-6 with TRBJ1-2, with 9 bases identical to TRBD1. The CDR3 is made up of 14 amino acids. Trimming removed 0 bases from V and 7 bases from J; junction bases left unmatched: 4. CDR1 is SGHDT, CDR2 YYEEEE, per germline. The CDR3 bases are TGTGCCAGCAGCTTGGGACAGGGGGTTCGTGGCTACACCTTC. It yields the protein CASSLGQGVRGYTF. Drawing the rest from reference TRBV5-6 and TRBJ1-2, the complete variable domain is DAGVTQSPTHLIKTRGQQVTLRCSPKSGHDTVSWYQQALGQGPQFIFQYYEEEERQRGNFPDRFSGHQFPNYSSELNVNALLLGDSALYLCASSLGQGVRGYTFGSGTRLTVV.

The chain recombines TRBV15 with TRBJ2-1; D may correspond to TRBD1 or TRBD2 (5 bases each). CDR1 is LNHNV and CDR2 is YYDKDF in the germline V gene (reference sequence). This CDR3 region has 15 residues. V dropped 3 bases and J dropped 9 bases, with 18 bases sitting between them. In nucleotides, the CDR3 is TGTGCCACCAGCAGTAGAGGGACCGGGCATGGTGAGCAGTTCTTC. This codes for CATSSRGTGHGEQFF.

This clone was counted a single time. The CDR3 is CASSRFGPTSGAKNIQYF. As DNA, the CDR3 is TGCGCCAGCAGCAGATTTGGTCCGACTAGCGGAGCCAAAAACATTCAGTACTTC. V is TRBV5-1 and J is TRBJ2-4; TRBD2 agrees at 9 bases. Germline loops: CDR1 SGHRS, CDR2 YFSETQ. The CDR3 has 18 residues. After removal of 4 bases from V and 0 bases from J, the junction contained 11 bases not matched to a gene.

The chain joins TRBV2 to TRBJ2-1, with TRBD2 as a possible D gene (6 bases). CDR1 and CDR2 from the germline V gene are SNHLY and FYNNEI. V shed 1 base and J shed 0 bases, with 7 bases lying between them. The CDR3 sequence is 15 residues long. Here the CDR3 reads CASSEEGGSYNEQFF. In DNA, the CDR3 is TGTGCCAGCAGTGAAGAGGGAGGCTCCTACAATGAGCAGTTCTTC. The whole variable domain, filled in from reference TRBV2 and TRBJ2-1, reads EPEVTQTPSHQVTQMGQEVILRCVPISNHLYFYWYRQILGQKVEFLVSFYNNEISEKSEIFDDQFSVERPDGSNFTLKIRSTKLEDSAMYFCASSEEGGSYNEQFFGPGTRLTVL.

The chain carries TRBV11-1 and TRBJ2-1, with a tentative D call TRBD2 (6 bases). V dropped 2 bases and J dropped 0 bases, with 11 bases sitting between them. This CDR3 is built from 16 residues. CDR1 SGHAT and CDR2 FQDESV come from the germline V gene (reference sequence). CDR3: CASSLRDGSSYNEQFF. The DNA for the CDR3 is TGTGCCAGCAGCTTACGGGACGGGAGCTCCTACAATGAGCAGTTCTTC.

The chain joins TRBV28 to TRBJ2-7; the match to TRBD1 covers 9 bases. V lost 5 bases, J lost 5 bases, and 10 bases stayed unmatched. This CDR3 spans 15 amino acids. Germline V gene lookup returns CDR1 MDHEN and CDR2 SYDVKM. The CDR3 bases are TGTGCCAGCAGTGGACCGGGACAGGGTATCAACGAGCAGTACTTC. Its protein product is CASSGPGQGINEQYF.

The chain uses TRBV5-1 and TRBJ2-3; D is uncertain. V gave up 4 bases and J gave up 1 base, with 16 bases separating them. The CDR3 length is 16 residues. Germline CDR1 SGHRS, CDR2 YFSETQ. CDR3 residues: CASSIEYLERTDTQYF. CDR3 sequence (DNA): TGCGCCAGCAGCATAGAATACTTGGAACGCACAGATACGCAGTATTTT.

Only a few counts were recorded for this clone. The CDR3 DNA reads as TGTGCCAGCAGTGCACTGACTAGCGGTACCGGGGAGCTGTTTTTT. Encoded protein: CASSALTSGTGELFF. The chain carries TRBV6-2 or TRBV6-3 and TRBJ2-2; 9 nucleotides line up with TRBD2. The germline CDR1 and CDR2 sequences are MNHEY and SVGEGT. V lost 5 bases, J lost 5 bases, and 6 bases stayed unmatched. CDR3 size: 15 residues.

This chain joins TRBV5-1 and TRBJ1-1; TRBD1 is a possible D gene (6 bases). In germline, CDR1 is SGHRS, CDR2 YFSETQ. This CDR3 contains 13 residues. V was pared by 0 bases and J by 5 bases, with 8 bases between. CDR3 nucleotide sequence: TGCGCCAGCAGCTTGGCAGGGGAAACTGAAGCTTTCTTT. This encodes CASSLAGETEAFF. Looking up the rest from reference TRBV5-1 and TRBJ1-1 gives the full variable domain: KAGVTQTPRYLIKTRGQQVTLSCSPISGHRSVSWYQQTPGQGLQFLFEYFSETQRNKGNFPGRFSGRQFSNSRSEMNVSTLELGDSALYLCASSLAGETEAFFGQGTRLTVV.

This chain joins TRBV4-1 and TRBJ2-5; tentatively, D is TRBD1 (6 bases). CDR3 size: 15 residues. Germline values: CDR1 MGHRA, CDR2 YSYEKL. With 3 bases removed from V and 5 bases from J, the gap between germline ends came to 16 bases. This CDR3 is CASSHPPGAQETQYF. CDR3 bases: TGCGCCAGCAGCCACCCACCAGGGGCCCAGGAGACCCAGTACTTC.

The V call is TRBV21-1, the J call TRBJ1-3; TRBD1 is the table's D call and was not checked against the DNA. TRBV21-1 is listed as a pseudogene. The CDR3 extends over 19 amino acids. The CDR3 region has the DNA TGTGCCAGCAGCAAAGTAACTAAGTGGACAGACTCTTCTGGAAACACCATATATTTT. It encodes CASSKVTKWTDSSGNTIYF.

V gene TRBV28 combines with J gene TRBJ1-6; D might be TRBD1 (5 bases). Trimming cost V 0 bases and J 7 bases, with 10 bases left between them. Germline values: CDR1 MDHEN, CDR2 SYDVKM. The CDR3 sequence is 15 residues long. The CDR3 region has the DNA TGTGCCAGCAGTTTATGGCAGGGCGGCAATTCACCCCTCCACTTT. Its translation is CASSLWQGGNSPLHF.